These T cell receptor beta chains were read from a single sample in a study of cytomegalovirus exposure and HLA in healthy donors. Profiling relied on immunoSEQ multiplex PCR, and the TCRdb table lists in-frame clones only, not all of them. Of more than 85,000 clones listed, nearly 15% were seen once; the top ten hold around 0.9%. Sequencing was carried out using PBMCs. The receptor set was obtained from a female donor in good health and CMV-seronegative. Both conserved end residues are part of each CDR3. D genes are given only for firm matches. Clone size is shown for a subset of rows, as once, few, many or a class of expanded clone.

CDR3nt: TGTGCCTACCGCCACCCCGACAGCTACGAGCAGTACTTC
CDR3aa: CAYRHPDSYEQYF
j_gene: TRBJ2-7
v_gene: TRBV30
len: 13
d_gene: -
abundance: -

CDR3nt: TGTGCCAGTAGTATGGTACTAGCGGGAGCAAGCCGGTTCTTC
CDR3aa: CASSMVLAGASRFF
j_gene: TRBJ2-1
v_gene: TRBV19
len: 14
d_gene: TRBD2
abundance: few

CDR3nt: TGTGCCAGCAGTTTTTCACAGGGGTTAGGCAATCAGCCCCAGCATTTT
CDR3aa: CASSFSQGLGNQPQHF
j_gene: TRBJ1-5
v_gene: TRBV28
len: 16
d_gene: TRBD1
abundance: few

CDR3nt: TGTGCCAGCAGCTCGATGAACAGGGGCTGGGGCTACACCTTC
CDR3aa: CASSSMNRGWGYTF
j_gene: TRBJ1-2
v_gene: TRBV7-9
len: 14
d_gene: TRBD1
abundance: few

CDR3nt: TGTGCCAGCAGCTTGGCGGGTTTGGGCGGGGAGCTGTTTTTT
CDR3aa: CASSLAGLGGELFF
j_gene: TRBJ2-2
v_gene: TRBV5-6
len: 14
d_gene: -
abundance: few

CDR3nt: TGTGCCAGCAGCTCCCTCACCGGGGCGGGACGCACCGGGGAGCTGTTTTTT
CDR3aa: CASSSLTGAGRTGELFF
j_gene: TRBJ2-2
v_gene: TRBV7-3
len: 17
d_gene: -
abundance: -

CDR3nt: TGCAGCGCTTCCGGGACAGGTGGTGAAAAACTGTTTTTT
CDR3aa: CSASGTGGEKLFF
j_gene: TRBJ1-4
v_gene: TRBV29-1
len: 13
d_gene: TRBD1
abundance: -

CDR3nt: TGTGCCAGCAGAAGGGGCGGCTATGGCTACACCTTC
CDR3aa: CASRRGGYGYTF
j_gene: TRBJ1-2
v_gene: TRBV27
len: 12
d_gene: -
abundance: -

CDR3nt: TGTGCCAGCAGCTTAGGGTTAGTTACTTCCGTAGAGACCCAGTACTTC
CDR3aa: CASSLGLVTSVETQYF
j_gene: TRBJ2-5
v_gene: TRBV7-9
len: 16
d_gene: -
abundance: -

CDR3nt: TGTGCCAGCAAGGAGGTTAGCGGGAGCAAGTACGAGCAGTACTTC
CDR3aa: CASKEVSGSKYEQYF
j_gene: TRBJ2-7
v_gene: TRBV28
len: 15
d_gene: TRBD2
abundance: few

CDR3nt: TGTGCCAGCAGCTTGCGACAGGGGGGAGGAGAAAAACTGTTTTTT
CDR3aa: CASSLRQGGGEKLFF
j_gene: TRBJ1-4
v_gene: TRBV5-4
len: 15
d_gene: TRBD1
abundance: few

CDR3nt: TGCGCCAGCAGCCTTTTCGACAGGGGAGATGGTGGCTACACCTTC
CDR3aa: CASSLFDRGDGGYTF
j_gene: TRBJ1-2
v_gene: TRBV5-1
len: 15
d_gene: TRBD1
abundance: few

CDR3nt: TGTGCCAGCAGCCGGACTAGCCCCAGAGGGGGTGAGCAGTACTTC
CDR3aa: CASSRTSPRGGEQYF
j_gene: TRBJ2-7
v_gene: TRBV7-2
len: 15
d_gene: TRBD2
abundance: -

CDR3nt: TGTGCCAGCAGCTTTTTCGACAGTTCAAGGACGACCTTC
CDR3aa: CASSFFDSSRTTF
j_gene: TRBJ1-2
v_gene: TRBV5-6
len: 13
d_gene: -
abundance: -

CDR3nt: TGTGCCAGCTCCCGGGAGGTGGGGATCTACGAGCAGTACTTC
CDR3aa: CASSREVGIYEQYF
j_gene: TRBJ2-7
v_gene: TRBV6-5
len: 14
d_gene: TRBD2
abundance: few

CDR3nt: TGTGCCAGCAAATCAGCGCTAAACTACGAGCAGTACTTC
CDR3aa: CASKSALNYEQYF
j_gene: TRBJ2-7
v_gene: TRBV6-5
len: 13
d_gene: -
abundance: few

CDR3nt: TGTGCCAGCAGTTTAGGAGGCGGGAGTTATCCAGCCTACGAGCAGTACTTC
CDR3aa: CASSLGGGSYPAYEQYF
j_gene: TRBJ2-7
v_gene: TRBV28
len: 17
d_gene: TRBD2
abundance: -

CDR3nt: TGCGCCAGCAGTGAGTCGGGACAGACCTACGAGCAGTACTTC
CDR3aa: CASSESGQTYEQYF
j_gene: TRBJ2-7
v_gene: TRBV10-1
len: 14
d_gene: TRBD1
abundance: -

CDR3nt: TGTGCCAGCAGCCACGCCGGGATCCTTTACAATGAGCAGTTCTTC
CDR3aa: CASSHAGILYNEQFF
j_gene: TRBJ2-1
v_gene: TRBV7-9
len: 15
d_gene: -
abundance: -

CDR3nt: TGTGCCATCAGGGGACAGGGGGCGCCTGGGGATGGCTACACCTTC
CDR3aa: CAIRGQGAPGDGYTF
j_gene: TRBJ1-2
v_gene: TRBV10-3
len: 15
d_gene: TRBD1
abundance: few

CDR3nt: TGTGCCAGCAGCCCCGGCGGCAGTTGGCACTATGGCTACACCTTC
CDR3aa: CASSPGGSWHYGYTF
j_gene: TRBJ1-2
v_gene: TRBV5-6
len: 15
d_gene: -
abundance: few

CDR3nt: TGTGCCAGCAGTATAGGGGGTACTGGAAACACCATATATTTT
CDR3aa: CASSIGGTGNTIYF
j_gene: TRBJ1-3
v_gene: TRBV7-2
len: 14
d_gene: -
abundance: -

CDR3nt: TGTGCCAGCAGCGTAGTTGGGCAGGCGGGAAATGAGCAGTTCTTC
CDR3aa: CASSVVGQAGNEQFF
j_gene: TRBJ2-1
v_gene: TRBV9
len: 15
d_gene: -
abundance: few

CDR3nt: TGTGCCACCAGCAGAGATCAGGGTAGGGTTGATCAGCCCCAGCATTTT
CDR3aa: CATSRDQGRVDQPQHF
j_gene: TRBJ1-5
v_gene: TRBV15
len: 16
d_gene: -
abundance: -

CDR3nt: TGCGCCAGCAGCCAAGATTCCCAGGCGTCCGGAAACACCATATATTTT
CDR3aa: CASSQDSQASGNTIYF
j_gene: TRBJ1-3
v_gene: TRBV4-3
len: 16
d_gene: -
abundance: -

CDR3nt: TGTGCCAGCAGGGCACAGGGAATAGATAATTCACCCCTCCACTTT
CDR3aa: CASRAQGIDNSPLHF
j_gene: TRBJ1-6
v_gene: TRBV2
len: 15
d_gene: -
abundance: few

CDR3nt: TGTGCCTGGAGACTCCGGCCGGGTCGGGTGGAGAGCTCCTATAATTCACCCCTCCACTTT
CDR3aa: CAWRLRPGRVESSYNSPLHF
j_gene: TRBJ1-6
v_gene: TRBV30
len: 20
d_gene: -
abundance: few

CDR3nt: TGTGCCAGCAGTTATTTCGGGACTAGCGGGACGATAGAGCAGTACTTC
CDR3aa: CASSYFGTSGTIEQYF
j_gene: TRBJ2-7
v_gene: TRBV6-5
len: 16
d_gene: TRBD2
abundance: few

CDR3nt: TGTGCCATCAGTGAGTCGGGTTCCAGGCCCGGGGAGCTGTTTTTT
CDR3aa: CAISESGSRPGELFF
j_gene: TRBJ2-2
v_gene: TRBV10-3
len: 15
d_gene: -
abundance: -

CDR3nt: TGTGCCAGCAGCTTAGCGCGGCATCTCCTAAACACTGAAGCTTTCTTT
CDR3aa: CASSLARHLLNTEAFF
j_gene: TRBJ1-1
v_gene: TRBV7-9
len: 16
d_gene: -
abundance: -